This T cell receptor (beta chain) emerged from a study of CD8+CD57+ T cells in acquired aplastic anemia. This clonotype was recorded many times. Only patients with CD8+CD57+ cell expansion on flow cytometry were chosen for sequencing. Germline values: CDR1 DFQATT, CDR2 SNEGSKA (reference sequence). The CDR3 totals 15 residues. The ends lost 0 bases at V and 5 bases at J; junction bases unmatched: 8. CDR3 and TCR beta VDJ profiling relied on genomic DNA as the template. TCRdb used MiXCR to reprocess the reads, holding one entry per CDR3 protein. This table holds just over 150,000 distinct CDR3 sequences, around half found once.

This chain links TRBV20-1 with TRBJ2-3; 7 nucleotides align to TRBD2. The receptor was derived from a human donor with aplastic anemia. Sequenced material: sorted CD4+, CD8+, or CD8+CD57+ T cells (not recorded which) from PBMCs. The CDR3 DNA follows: TGCAGTGCTAGAGATTACGCAGTAGCGGGAGATACGCAGTATTTT. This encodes CSARDYAVAGDTQYF.